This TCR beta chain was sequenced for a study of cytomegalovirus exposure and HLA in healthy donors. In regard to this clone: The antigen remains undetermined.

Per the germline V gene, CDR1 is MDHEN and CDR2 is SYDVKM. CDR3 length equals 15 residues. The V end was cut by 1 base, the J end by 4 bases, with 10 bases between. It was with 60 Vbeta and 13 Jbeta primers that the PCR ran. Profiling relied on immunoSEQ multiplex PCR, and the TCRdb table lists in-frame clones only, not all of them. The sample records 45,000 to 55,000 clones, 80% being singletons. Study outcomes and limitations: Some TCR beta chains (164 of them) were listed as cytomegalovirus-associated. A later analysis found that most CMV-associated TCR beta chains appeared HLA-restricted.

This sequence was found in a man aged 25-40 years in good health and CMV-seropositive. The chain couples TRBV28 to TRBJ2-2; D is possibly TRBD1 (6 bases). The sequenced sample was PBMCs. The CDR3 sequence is CASSLLLGGTGELFF. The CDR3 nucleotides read TGTGCCAGCAGTTTATTGTTAGGGGGCACCGGGGAGCTGTTTTTT. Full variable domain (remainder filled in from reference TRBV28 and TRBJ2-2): DVKVTQSSRYLVKRTGEKVFLECVQDMDHENMFWYRQDPGLGLRLIYFSYDVKMKEKGDIPEGYSVSREKKERFSLILESASTNQTSMYLCASSLLLGGTGELFFGEGSRLTVL.